A single sample gave rise to the 14 T cell receptor beta chains below, sequenced in a study of cytomegalovirus exposure and HLA in healthy donors. PCR amplification relied on 60 Vbeta primers (plus 13 Jbeta primers). TCRdb's copy holds only in-frame clones and misses some; the assay was immunoSEQ multiplex PCR. The table lists more than 80,000 clones, around 70% of them singletons. Sequenced material: PBMCs. The receptors shown here come from a boy younger than 18 in good health and CMV-seronegative.

The table lists this clone with a few counts. The chain employs TRBV18 and TRBJ1-2; D ambiguous. V was shortened by 2 bases and J by 4 bases, with 17 bases between the two germline ends. CDR3 length: 16 residues. CDR1 is KGHSH, CDR2 LQKENI, per germline. Written as DNA, the CDR3 is TGTGCCAGCTCACCAGCCATGGCCGGGGTGGGCTATGGCTACACCTTC. Its translation is CASSPAMAGVGYGYTF.

The sample holds one count of this clone. The rearrangement links TRBV30 to TRBJ2-6; 10 bases fit TRBD2. The CDR3 consists of 19 residues. Germline V lookup: CDR1 GTSNPN, CDR2 SVGIG (reference sequence). V shed 2 bases, J shed 2 bases, and the junction held 12 bases outside the gene matches. The CDR3 is CAWSTPGLARKAGANVLTF. Here the CDR3 DNA reads TGTGCCTGGAGTACTCCGGGACTAGCGAGAAAGGCTGGGGCCAACGTCCTGACTTTC. Drawing the rest from reference TRBV30 and TRBJ2-6, the complete variable domain is SQTIHQWPATLVQPVGSPLSLECTVEGTSNPNLYWYRQAAGRGLQLLFYSVGIGQISSEVPQNLSASRPQDRQFILSSKKLLLSDSGFYLCAWSTPGLARKAGANVLTFGAGSRLTVL.

The chain carries TRBV4-1 and TRBJ2-1, with a tentative D call TRBD2 (6 bases). The CDR3 extends over 16 amino acids. V lost 1 base, J lost 7 bases, and 17 bases lay in between. CDR1 and CDR2 (germline): MGHRA, YSYEKL. The CDR3 DNA sequence: TGCGCCAGCAGCCAAGGGGGCGGGGCGTCAGGGAATGAGCAGTTCTTC. Translation gives CASSQGGGASGNEQFF.

This chain joins TRBV10-1 and TRBJ1-1; the D is unclear. The CDR3 spans 14 residues. Germline CDR1 WNHNN, CDR2 SYGVQD (reference sequence). Trimming took off 0 bases at V and 1 base at J, with 6 bases between the two ends. Written as DNA, the CDR3 is TGCGCCAGCAGTGAGTCAACCAGGAACACTGAAGCTTTCTTT. Protein: CASSESTRNTEAFF.

The genes are TRBV5-1 and TRBJ2-7, with 11 bases identical to TRBD2. The CDR3 extends over 17 amino acids. The junction had 11 bases not matched to a gene; V was cut back by 2 bases and J by 4 bases. CDR1 and CDR2 (germline): SGHRS, YFSETQ. CDR3 region: CASSFRRASGGTYEQYF. The CDR3, as DNA: TGCGCCAGCAGCTTTCGAAGGGCTAGCGGGGGGACTTACGAGCAGTACTTC.

The sample holds a few counts of this clone. CDR3 coding DNA: TGTGCCAGTAGTATTACGTTCCAAGCGGAGACCCAGTACTTC. It codes for CASSITFQAETQYF. The J gene is TRBJ2-5, the V gene TRBV19; no reliable D call. Germline V lookup: CDR1 LNHDA, CDR2 SQIVND (reference sequence). CDR3 length: 14 residues. V was shortened by 3 bases and J by 5 bases, with 13 bases between the two germline ends.

This clone has more than one count but fewer than ten. This rearrangement joins TRBV30 to TRBJ1-1, with 8 bases matching TRBD1. V lost 4 bases, J lost 0 bases, and 4 bases stayed unmatched. Germline loops: CDR1 GTSNPN, CDR2 SVGIG (reference sequence). The CDR3 is made up of 14 amino acids. CDR3 sequence (DNA): TGTGCCTGGATGACAGGGGCCCTGAACACTGAAGCTTTCTTT. This encodes CAWMTGALNTEAFF.

This clone was picked up a small number of times. The chain combines TRBV9 with TRBJ2-1, with D possibly being TRBD2 (6 bases). Trimming left V 3 bases short and J 0 bases short, with 25 bases between. This CDR3 has 20 residues. The V gene's germline CDR1 is SGDLS and CDR2 YYNGEE. CDR3 in amino acids: CASSGSFEERVLSSYNEQFF. The CDR3 nucleotides read TGTGCCAGCAGCGGTTCTTTCGAAGAGCGGGTCCTGAGCTCCTACAATGAGCAGTTCTTC.

This clone was seen a single time. CDR3 nucleotide sequence: TGTGCCAGCAGTGAAACAACCCCAACTAATGAAAAACTGTTTTTT. Translation gives CASSETTPTNEKLFF. J is TRBJ1-4 and V is TRBV25-1; the D is unclear. CDR3 length: 15 amino acids. Trimming left V 2 bases short and J 0 bases short, with 7 bases between. Germline V gene sequence: CDR1 MGHDK, CDR2 SYGVNS.

This sequence joins TRBV21-1 and TRBJ2-7; the listed D gene, TRBD1, was not tested against the DNA. TRBV21-1 is a listed pseudogene. This CDR3 has 15 amino acids. CDR3 sequence reads: CASSKAVDMGYEQYF. DNA of the CDR3: TGTGCCAGCAGCAAAGCTGTGGACATGGGCTACGAGCAGTACTTC.

V usage is TRBV4-1 and J usage is TRBJ1-4, with 9 nucleotides matching TRBD1. The V segment lost 1 base and the J segment 10 bases; nucleotides outside the gene matches: 13. The CDR3 is 17 residues long. Germline V gene sequence: CDR1 MGHRA, CDR2 YSYEKL. The CDR3 sequence: CASSQGTGDGLLAKLFF. As DNA, the CDR3 is TGCGCCAGCAGCCAAGGGACAGGGGATGGTCTATTGGCAAAACTGTTTTTT.

This rearrangement joins TRBV9 to TRBJ2-2; weak D call: TRBD2 (6 bases). CDR1 and CDR2 (germline): SGDLS, YYNGEE. The CDR3 extends over 14 amino acids. Deletions cut 4 bases from V and 1 base from J, with 8 bases between. CDR3 protein: CASSPGGNTGELFF. CDR3 coding DNA: TGTGCCAGCAGCCCCGGGGGGAACACCGGGGAGCTGTTTTTT.

The chain couples TRBV7-9 to TRBJ2-7; D not certain. Trimming cost V 3 bases and J 0 bases, with 9 bases left between them. CDR3 length: 14 residues. The germline gives CDR1 SEHNR, CDR2 FQNEAQ (reference sequence). CDR3 region: CASSFYSHSYEQYF. CDR3 sequence (DNA): TGTGCCAGCAGCTTTTACAGTCACTCCTACGAGCAGTACTTC.

This chain connects TRBV27 to TRBJ2-7; D is perhaps TRBD2 (5 bases). Trimming stripped 4 bases from V and 6 bases from J, with 10 bases between. CDR1 and CDR2 from the germline V gene are MNHEY and SMNVEV (reference sequence). This CDR3 has 12 amino acids. The CDR3 loop reads CASSSRGFEQYF. The CDR3 region has the DNA TGTGCCAGCAGTTCCCGGGGTTTCGAGCAGTACTTC.